This entry features one T cell receptor beta chain sequence. What it binds is unknown. The protocol was immunoSEQ multiplex PCR, while the TCRdb copy is restricted to in-frame clones and leaves out a portion. The sample has roughly 140,000 clones; 85% to 95% are singletons. This sample was taken from a study of T cell responses to AZD1222 COVID-19 vaccine. Study conclusions and caveats: The number of AZD1222 recipients seropositive at baseline was only five or six.

The sequence derives from an adult in good health. This sample comprised peripheral blood, obtained on day 0 of AZD1222 vaccination.

CDR3 sequence: CASRAAHPVRGELATEAFF. The CDR3 DNA reads TGTGCCAGCAGAGCAGCTCACCCCGTGAGGGGCGAATTAGCAACTGAAGCTTTCTTT. The chain couples TRBV7-2 to TRBJ1-1, with D possibly being TRBD1 (5 bases). Germline-derived CDR1 and CDR2 are SGHTA and FQGNSA. The CDR3 runs to 19 residues. Trimming took 6 bases from V and 5 from J, leaving 31 bases between them.